Listed below are T cell receptor beta chains from one sample, sequenced in a study. Each CDR3 protein gets one entry after TCRdb re-called the RT-PCR reads with MiXCR. The profile shows about 700,000 distinct CDR3 sequences, approximately 14% of them singletons. Sequencing was carried out using memory CD4+ T cells from blood. All receptors derive from a female donor in good health, serving as a healthy control. CDR3s include the opening cysteine and the closing phenylalanine or tryptophan. A D gene is named only where the DNA matches it firmly. Size is stated for part of the rows, as once, few or many counts, or as a class when the clone is expanded.

abundance	v_gene	j_gene	d_gene	CDR3nt	CDR3aa
many	TRBV29-1	TRBJ2-7	-	TGCAGCGCCCTGGACTACCTTCAAGACGAGCAGTACTTC	CSALDYLQDEQYF
-	TRBV12-3/TRBV12-4	TRBJ1-4	-	TGTGCCAGCAGTTGGGGCTTAGGAGGGGGAGAGGGTGAAAAACTGTTTTTT	CASSWGLGGGEGEKLFF
-	TRBV28	TRBJ2-3	-	TGTGCCAGCAGTCTGCCCCCGGTGCCAGATACGCAGTATTTT	CASSLPPVPDTQYF
many	TRBV20-1	TRBJ2-7	-	TGCAGTGTCCCGTCCCCCGTCATCTACGAGCAGTACTTC	CSVPSPVIYEQYF
-	TRBV11-2	TRBJ1-3	-	TGTGCCAGCAGCTTAAGTGCCATAACTGGAAACACCATATATTTT	CASSLSAITGNTIYF
few	TRBV20-1	TRBJ1-2	TRBD1	TGCAGTGCTAGCTTACAGGGGAGTTCGGGTGGCTACACCTTC	CSASLQGSSGGYTF
many	TRBV7-3	TRBJ1-6	TRBD1	TGTGCCAGCAGCTCAGGGGGCGCCCTCCACTTT	CASSSGGALHF
few	TRBV11-2	TRBJ1-6	-	TGTGCCAGCAGCTCCTGGACACTAGATAATTCACCCCTCCACTTT	CASSSWTLDNSPLHF
many	TRBV29-1	TRBJ1-2	TRBD1	TGCAGCGTTGAAGATTTTCGACAGGGTGATGGCTACACCTTC	CSVEDFRQGDGYTF
-	TRBV5-1	TRBJ1-6	TRBD1	TGCGCCAGCAGCCTCCAACAGGGGACGAATTCACCCCTCCACTTT	CASSLQQGTNSPLHF
-	TRBV28	TRBJ1-1	-	TGTGCCAGCAGTTCGACAGTAATGAACACTGAAGCTTTCTTT	CASSSTVMNTEAFF
-	TRBV3-1	TRBJ1-3	-	TGTGCCAGCAGCCAAGCCCCCTTCCTGAGCACCATATATTTT	CASSQAPFLSTIYF
many	TRBV10-3	TRBJ2-4	-	TGTGCCATCAGTGAGAGAGGGGGAAGAGACATTCAGTACTTC	CAISERGGRDIQYF
-	TRBV7-2	TRBJ2-5	-	TGTGCCAGCAGTGTTGTATACCAAGAGACCCAGTACTTC	CASSVVYQETQYF
once	TRBV5-4	TRBJ1-1	TRBD1	TGTGCCAGCAGCGCCCGGGACAGCTCTCAAGCTTTCTTT	CASSARDSSQAFF
once	TRBV5-1	TRBJ1-1	-	TGCGCCAGCAGCTTGCAACCACCTGGGACGGCTGGTACTGAAGCTTTCTTT	CASSLQPPGTAGTEAFF
many	TRBV7-9	TRBJ2-3	-	TGTGCCAGCAGCTTAAACACCCGCACAGATACGCAGTATTTT	CASSLNTRTDTQYF
-	TRBV7-3	TRBJ2-5	-	TGTGCCAGCAGCTTAAGACATCCAGAGACCCAGTACTTC	CASSLRHPETQYF
few	TRBV4-3	TRBJ1-1	-	TGCGCCAGCAGCCCGTACAGGGAGGACACTGAAGCTTTCTTT	CASSPYREDTEAFF
few	TRBV12-3/TRBV12-4	TRBJ1-6	-	TGTGCCAGCAAATTACAGGGTGGTTCACCCCTCCACTTT	CASKLQGGSPLHF
-	TRBV6-5	TRBJ2-5	TRBD2	TGTGCCAGCAATGGGCGGGAGGGGAGGAAAGAGACCCAGTACTTC	CASNGREGRKETQYF
few	TRBV2	TRBJ1-5	-	TGTGCCAGCACCGCGGAGGAGGGGAATCAGCCCCAGCATTTT	CASTAEEGNQPQHF
-	TRBV28	TRBJ2-7	-	TGTGCCAGCAGTTTCGTTTCCAGGGCCGCCTACGAGCAGTACTTC	CASSFVSRAAYEQYF
many	TRBV5-5	TRBJ1-1	-	TGTGCCGGCAGCTTGGGAAGACAAGGGAACATAGTCCCCACTGAAGCTTTCTTT	CAGSLGRQGNIVPTEAFF